This entry is about one T cell receptor (beta chain). Its target is not known. This sample is drawn from a study of T cell responses to AZD1222 COVID-19 vaccine. Per germline, CDR1 SGHRS and CDR2 YFSETQ. With 0 bases removed from V and 2 bases from J, the gap between germline ends came to 4 bases. The CDR3 spans 13 residues. Study-wide findings and caveats: There were mostly white British donors and more females than males, and clonal diversity was possibly underestimated. Just a handful of AZD1222 recipients tested seropositive at baseline. Spike-specific TCRs gained breadth and depth after people received two AZD1222 doses. In the spike-specific TCR repertoire, nearly half reportedly target unmutated variant regions.

Produced via immunoSEQ multiplex PCR; TCRdb's table is partial and in-frame only. The sample yields about 66,000 clones, about 90% seen once. The specimen comprised peripheral blood, sampled on day 0 of AZD1222 vaccination. The rearrangement joins TRBV5-1 to TRBJ2-3, with D uncertain. This receptor was obtained from an adult in good health. The DNA for the CDR3 is TGCGCCAGCAGCTTGGGTAACACAGATACGCAGTATTTT. This encodes CASSLGNTDTQYF.